This entry lists 27 T cell receptor beta chains sequenced from one sample in a study of CD8 T cells in Susac syndrome. After extraction with the RNeasy kit, roughly 0.5 to 1 ug of the RNA was reverse transcribed using random hexamers. MiXCR was run by TCRdb on the immunoSEQ multiplex PCR reads, yielding one entry per CDR3 protein. In the table there are some 130,000 distinct CDR3 sequences, around 93% of which are singletons. Sequencing was done on a sample of CD8+ T cells from PBMCs. Source of these receptors: a human donor with Susac syndrome.

In its sample, this clonotype was seen once. The chain carries TRBV7-6 and TRBJ1-2, with 7 bases aligning to TRBD1. Germline loops: CDR1 SGHVS, CDR2 FNYEAQ. The CDR3 is 14 amino acids. The ends lost 5 bases at V and 7 bases at J; junction bases unmatched: 10. In DNA form, the CDR3 reads TGTGCCAGCAGCCCAGCGGGAGGGGGCTCTGGCTACACCTTC. It yields the protein CASSPAGGGSGYTF.

This chain joins TRBV20-1 and TRBJ2-3; TRBD1 matches at 7 bases. CDR1 DFQATT and CDR2 SNEGSKA come from the germline V gene (reference sequence). The CDR3 covers 15 residues. Trimming cost V 0 bases and J 1 base; bases outside gene matches: 4. CDR3 in amino acids: CSARDLTGGTDTQYF. The CDR3, as DNA: TGCAGTGCTAGAGATTTAACAGGGGGCACAGATACGCAGTATTTT.

The rearrangement uses TRBV20-1 and TRBJ2-7; 7 nucleotides match TRBD2. The CDR3 covers 14 residues. Losses at the gene ends were 6 bases for V and 0 bases for J; bases not matched to a gene: 8. Germline CDR1 and CDR2: DFQATT and SNEGSKA (reference sequence). The CDR3 reads CSAEPRDYSYEQYF. The CDR3 region has the DNA TGCAGTGCGGAACCTCGGGACTACTCCTACGAGCAGTACTTC.

This clonotype is a singleton in its sample. The genes are TRBV29-1 and TRBJ1-2, with D maybe TRBD1 (5 bases). Germline V gives CDR1 SQVTM, CDR2 ANQGSEA. The V end was cut by 4 bases, the J end by 6 bases, with 6 bases between. The CDR3 spans 10 residues. The DNA for the CDR3 is TGCAGCGTTGTCAGGGATGGCTACACCTTC. Its translation: CSVVRDGYTF.

The CDR3: CASSWDSRTQYF. The CDR3 DNA follows: TGTGCCAGCAGCTGGGACTCACGAACGCAGTATTTT. The chain uses TRBV7-8 and TRBJ2-3; weak D call: TRBD2 (6 bases). This CDR3 comprises 12 residues. Trimming took off 4 bases at V and 9 bases at J, with 11 bases between the two ends. CDR1 and CDR2 from the germline V gene are SGHVS and FQNEAQ.

The CDR3 coding sequence is TGTGCCTGGAGTGTATCCCCAGACATGAACACTGAAGCTTTCTTT. Translating it yields CAWSVSPDMNTEAFF. The gene calls are TRBV30 and TRBJ1-1; D remains ambiguous. Germline V lookup: CDR1 GTSNPN, CDR2 SVGIG (reference sequence). V lost 0 bases and J 0 bases, leaving 11 bases between the germline ends. The length of the CDR3 is 15 residues.

V and J are TRBV20-1 and TRBJ2-5; 12 bases align to TRBD2. This CDR3 is built from 16 residues. In germline, CDR1 is DFQATT, CDR2 SNEGSKA (reference sequence). V was pared by 0 bases and J by 1 base, with 3 bases of the junction left unmatched. The DNA for the CDR3 is TGCAGTGCTAGAGAGCAGACTAGCGGGAGCCAAGAGACCCAGTACTTC. It yields the protein CSAREQTSGSQETQYF.

The chain combines TRBV28 with TRBJ2-7; 9 nucleotides match TRBD1. The CDR3 length is 15 residues. V lost 6 bases, J lost 6 bases, and 12 bases stayed unmatched. Germline V gene data show CDR1 as MDHEN and CDR2 as SYDVKM. The CDR3 bases are TGTGCCAGCAGCCGACTTACCGGGACAGGGCGCGAGCAGTACTTC. It translates to CASSRLTGTGREQYF.

The DNA for the CDR3 is TGTGCCAGCAGTTTTAAAGCGGGAGGGCCTCGTGGGGAGACCCAGTACTTC. Translating it yields CASSFKAGGPRGETQYF. J is TRBJ2-5 and V is TRBV6-5, with TRBD2 matching 10 bases. Germline-derived CDR1 and CDR2 are MNHEY and SVGAGI. J gave up 5 bases and V 4 bases, and 13 bases lay outside the gene matches. The CDR3 runs to 17 residues.

This clonotype has a single count. V gene TRBV7-3 combines with J gene TRBJ2-1; 10 bases line up with TRBD2. Per germline, CDR1 SGHTA and CDR2 FQGTGA. The CDR3 is 16 residues long. V trimming: 0 bases; J trimming: 7 bases; junction bases outside the gene matches: 6. In DNA form, the CDR3 reads TGTGCCAGCAGCTTAACGGGACTAGCGACGGAGAATGAGCAGTTCTTC. Translated: CASSLTGLATENEQFF.

This chain joins TRBV20-1 and TRBJ2-2, with 8 bases identical to TRBD2. CDR3 size: 16 residues. Trimming took 0 bases from V and 4 from J; bases not matched to a gene: 7. CDR1 is DFQATT and CDR2 is SNEGSKA in the germline V gene (reference sequence). The CDR3 DNA reads TGCAGTGCTAGAGAGCCGGGACTAGAATTCACCGGGGAGCTGTTTTTT. It encodes CSAREPGLEFTGELFF.

The chain employs TRBV4-1 and TRBJ1-2; 7 bases map to TRBD1. Per germline, CDR1 MGHRA and CDR2 YSYEKL. This CDR3 comprises 15 residues. The junction had 5 bases not matched to a gene; V was cut back by 0 bases and J by 4 bases. The CDR3 sequence is CASSQDLQGSYGYTF. DNA for the CDR3: TGCGCCAGCAGCCAAGATTTACAGGGGAGCTATGGCTACACCTTC.

The chain joins TRBV29-1 to TRBJ2-3; TRBD2 agrees at 10 bases. This CDR3 has 15 amino acids. Germline CDR1 and CDR2: SQVTM and ANQGSEA. V was clipped by 1 base and J by 1 base; unmatched bases: 2. In DNA form, the CDR3 reads TGCAGCGTTGAAGGAGGGACTAGCGGCACAGATACGCAGTATTTT. Its translation is CSVEGGTSGTDTQYF.

The gene calls are TRBV29-1 and TRBJ2-1, with D perhaps assigned TRBD1 or TRBD2 (5 bases each). Trimming stripped 4 bases from V and 6 bases from J, with 16 bases between. The length of the CDR3 is 14 residues. CDR1 is SQVTM, CDR2 ANQGSEA, per germline. In nucleotides, the CDR3 is TGCAGCGTTGTTGTTGGGACGAAACTCAATGAGCAGTTCTTC. The encoded protein is CSVVVGTKLNEQFF.

The chain has TRBV29-1 and TRBJ1-5; D gene uncertain. V was cut by 4 bases and J by 4 bases, with 5 bases left in between. CDR3 length: 11 residues. Germline CDR1 and CDR2: SQVTM and ANQGSEA. The DNA for the CDR3 is TGCAGCGTTGGAGTGAATCAGCCCCAGCATTTT. Protein product: CSVGVNQPQHF.

This chain uses TRBV15 with TRBJ1-1; D is possibly TRBD1 (5 bases). The CDR3 sequence is 14 residues long. In germline, CDR1 is LNHNV, CDR2 YYDKDF (reference sequence). V was shortened by 4 bases and J by 10 bases, with 19 bases between the two germline ends. CDR3 sequence (DNA): TGTGCCACCAGCATCATGGGGGGGGGTCTCGGAGCTTTCTTT. It codes for CATSIMGGGLGAFF. The full variable domain, with the rest looked up from reference TRBV15 and TRBJ1-1, is DAMVIQNPRYQVTQFGKPVTLSCSQTLNHNVMYWYQQKSSQAPKLLFHYYDKDFNNEADTPDNFQSRRPNTSFCFLDIRSPGLGDTAMYLCATSIMGGGLGAFFGQGTRLTVV.

This chain links TRBV19 with TRBJ2-7; D perhaps matches TRBD2 (6 bases). The ends were cut back, 2 bases at V and 5 bases at J, with 10 bases in the middle. Germline-derived CDR1 and CDR2 are LNHDA and SQIVND (reference sequence). The CDR3 loop spans 13 amino acids. In DNA form, the CDR3 reads TGTGCCAGTAGTATACGGGACTTGGACGAGCAGTACTTC. This codes for CASSIRDLDEQYF.

V and J are TRBV4-1 and TRBJ1-1; 7 bases are a match to TRBD1. This CDR3 spans 15 amino acids. Unmatched junction bases numbered 4, after V lost 3 bases and J lost 0 bases. The germline gives CDR1 MGHRA, CDR2 YSYEKL. The CDR3 loop reads CASSHPGQMNTEAFF. In DNA form, the CDR3 reads TGCGCCAGCAGCCACCCGGGACAGATGAACACTGAAGCTTTCTTT.

About this clonotype: Germline is not matched at one junction end, which may reflect a read error. The genes are TRBV27 and TRBJ1-4; 8 positions agree with TRBD1. The CDR3 covers 13 residues. Germline CDR1 reads MNHEY; CDR2 reads SMNVEV (reference sequence). CDR3 in DNA: TGTGCCAGCAGTTTAGGGACAGGCGGGACCGCCGTTTTT. Its protein product is CASSLGTGGTAVF. The variable domain in full, with the rest retrieved from reference TRBV27 and TRBJ1-4, is EAQVTQNPRYLITVTGKKLTVTCSQNMNHEYMSWYRQDPGLGLRQIYYSMNVEVTDKGDVPEGYKVSRKEKRNFPLILESPSPNQTSLYFCASSLGTGGTAVFGSGTQLSVL.

In nucleotides, the CDR3 is TGCAGCGTGGGGGACATTGACAATGAGCAGTTCTTC. It is translated as CSVGDIDNEQFF. V gene TRBV29-1 combines with J gene TRBJ2-1, with a weak D call TRBD1 (6 bases). Germline V CDR1 and CDR2: SQVTM, ANQGSEA. There are 12 residues in the CDR3. The V and J ends lost 6 bases and 5 bases respectively, with 11 bases between them.

This chain uses TRBV12-5 with TRBJ2-5; D ambiguous. Germline CDR1 and CDR2: LGHNT and FRNRAP. The CDR3 runs to 12 residues. Trimming pared 0 bases from V and 5 bases from J, leaving 4 bases between. The CDR3 sequence: CASGLVTETQYF. The CDR3 DNA reads TGTGCTAGTGGTTTGGTAACCGAGACCCAGTACTTC.

This chain uses TRBV2 with TRBJ2-3; maybe TRBD1 (6 bases). Germline-derived CDR1 and CDR2 are SNHLY and FYNNEI. The CDR3 sequence is 14 residues long. Between the trimmed V and J ends, which lost 6 bases and 3 bases, there was a span of 13 bases. CDR3 sequence reads: CASSRPRGTDTQYF. Written as DNA, the CDR3 is TGTGCCAGCAGCAGGCCCAGGGGAACAGATACGCAGTATTTT.

The chain combines TRBV4-2 with TRBJ1-2, with D maybe TRBD1 (5 bases). This CDR3 region has 20 residues. CDR1 LGHNA and CDR2 YNFKEQ come from the germline V gene. The V gene lost 0 bases and the J gene lost 3 bases, with 26 bases spanning the gap. The CDR3 region has the DNA TGTGCCAGCAGCCAAGATAGGCGCGGGGAAGGTTGGGGCCAGTACTATGGCTACACCTTC. It yields the protein CASSQDRRGEGWGQYYGYTF.

The gene calls are TRBV6-6 and TRBJ1-4; 8 nucleotides line up with TRBD1. Germline CDR1 MNHNY, CDR2 SVGAGI (reference sequence). Trimming took 6 bases from V and 6 from J; bases not matched to a gene: 6. This CDR3 comprises 14 residues. Here the CDR3 reads CASRTGTGDEKLFF. Written as DNA, the CDR3 is TGTGCCAGCAGGACCGGGACAGGCGATGAAAAACTGTTTTTT.

This clonotype was detected once. The chain is built from TRBV2 and TRBJ2-3; 8 nucleotides line up with TRBD2. The CDR3 loop spans 14 amino acids. Trimming took 6 bases from V and 4 from J; bases not matched to a gene: 6. CDR1 is SNHLY, CDR2 FYNNEI, per germline. CDR3 region: CASRREGPSDTQYF. CDR3 coding DNA: TGTGCCAGCAGACGGGAGGGCCCCTCAGATACGCAGTATTTT. Looking up the rest from reference TRBV2 and TRBJ2-3 gives the full variable domain: EPEVTQTPSHQVTQMGQEVILRCVPISNHLYFYWYRQILGQKVEFLVSFYNNEISEKSEIFDDQFSVERPDGSNFTLKIRSTKLEDSAMYFCASRREGPSDTQYFGPGTRLTVL.

The rearrangement uses TRBV4-1 and TRBJ1-1, with D unresolved. This CDR3 comprises 12 residues. Germline lookup yields CDR1 MGHRA and CDR2 YSYEKL. Trimming cost V 0 bases and J 8 bases, with 7 bases left between them. The CDR3 protein is CASSQDLMEAFF. CDR3 nucleotide sequence: TGCGCCAGCAGCCAAGATCTGATGGAAGCTTTCTTT.

The CDR3 protein is CASSFFSNTEAFF. The DNA of the CDR3 is TGTGCCAGCAGTTTCTTCTCGAACACTGAAGCTTTCTTT. The chain combines TRBV27 with TRBJ1-1; unclear D gene. This CDR3 is 13 amino acids long. The V gene lost 3 bases and the J gene lost 1 base, with 6 bases spanning the gap. CDR1 and CDR2 (germline): MNHEY, SMNVEV (reference sequence).